A single sample gave rise to the 18 T cell receptor beta chains below, sequenced in a study of blood T cell repertoires in COVID-19 (dated by TCRdb to between 2020 and 2021). Library generation was performed with the immunoSEQ multiplex PCR assay. TCRdb re-hosts the immuneACCESS table, in-frame sequences only. Its copies lack some clones; in the studies checked, an unresolved V gene accounts for under half of them, and the cause for the rest is not known. The sample contains fewer than 200,000 clones, roughly 93% of them found a single time. The ten largest clonotypes hold almost 5% of the sample. Input material: peripheral blood. The receptors come from a man younger than 35 with COVID-19, enrolled during active disease.

V and J are TRBV9 and TRBJ2-7, with 13 bases matching TRBD2. V lost 0 bases to trimming and J lost 2 bases; unmatched junction nucleotides: 2. CDR3 length equals 16 residues. Germline V lookup: CDR1 SGDLS, CDR2 YYNGEE. DNA of the CDR3: TGTGCCAGCAGCGTAGCTGGACTAGCGGGGGCCTACGAGCAGTACTTC. Protein sequence: CASSVAGLAGAYEQYF.

The rearrangement uses TRBV6-5 and TRBJ1-6, with D perhaps matching TRBD1 (5 bases). The V gene's germline CDR1 is MNHEY and CDR2 SVGAGI. Trimming left V 2 bases short and J 8 bases short, with 7 bases between. This CDR3 has 13 residues. CDR3 DNA: TGTGCCAGCAGTTACCGGGGGGATTCACCCCTCCACTTT. The encoded protein is CASSYRGDSPLHF.

The rearrangement uses TRBV19 and TRBJ2-7; 8 nucleotides align to TRBD2. The germline V gene encodes CDR1 LNHDA and CDR2 SQIVND (reference sequence). V lost 5 bases, J lost 1 base, and 13 bases stayed unmatched. This CDR3 has 17 residues. The CDR3 region is CASSLKLAGRRSYEQYF. In DNA form, the CDR3 reads TGTGCCAGTAGTCTAAAATTAGCGGGAAGGAGATCCTACGAGCAGTACTTC.

V usage is TRBV7-7 and J usage is TRBJ2-5; D might be TRBD1 (6 bases). V was trimmed by 5 bases and J by 3 bases, leaving 28 bases between them. Germline CDR1 is SSHAT and CDR2 is FNYEAQ (reference sequence). This CDR3 has 19 residues. The CDR3 is CASSPNRAAWGWGKETQYF. The CDR3 bases are TGTGCCAGCAGCCCCAACAGGGCGGCGTGGGGATGGGGAAAAGAGACCCAGTACTTC.

The genes are TRBV30 and TRBJ1-1; possible D gene TRBD1, 5 bases. The germline gives CDR1 GTSNPN, CDR2 SVGIG (reference sequence). The V gene lost 4 bases and the J gene lost 0 bases, with 12 bases spanning the gap. The CDR3 consists of 14 residues. The DNA of the CDR3 is TGTGCCTGGAATGGCGGACAAATGAACACTGAAGCTTTCTTT. Translation: CAWNGGQMNTEAFF.

V and J are TRBV10-1 and TRBJ2-1, with D possibly TRBD2 on 5 matching bases. CDR1 and CDR2 from the germline V gene are WNHNN and SYGVQD (reference sequence). The CDR3 runs 14 residues. The V gene lost 3 bases and the J gene lost 2 bases, with 8 bases spanning the gap. This CDR3 reads CASSESGPYNEQFF. CDR3 DNA sequence: TGCGCCAGCAGTGAAAGCGGTCCCTACAATGAGCAGTTCTTC.

The chain couples TRBV10-1 to TRBJ2-5, with TRBD2 matching 15 bases. After removal of 6 bases from V and 4 bases from J, the junction contained 12 bases not matched to a gene. Germline CDR1 is WNHNN and CDR2 is SYGVQD (reference sequence). The CDR3 length is 18 residues. CDR3 sequence: CASSLGTSGRSWRETQYF. CDR3 in DNA: TGCGCCAGCAGCCTTGGGACTAGCGGGAGGTCATGGAGAGAGACCCAGTACTTC.

The chain employs TRBV5-1 and TRBJ2-1; 9 nucleotides match TRBD1. Germline assignment: CDR1 SGHRS and CDR2 YFSETQ. J gave up 4 bases and V 4 bases, and 6 bases lay outside the gene matches. The CDR3 has 15 amino acids. This CDR3 is CASSRTGGPYNEQFF. DNA for the CDR3: TGCGCCAGCAGCCGTACAGGGGGCCCTTACAATGAGCAGTTCTTC.

The chain links TRBV28 to TRBJ2-7; 12 nucleotides align to TRBD2. The CDR3 extends over 16 amino acids. Germline V CDR1 and CDR2: MDHEN, SYDVKM. Trimming took 5 bases from V and 3 from J; bases not matched to a gene: 8. The DNA for the CDR3 is TGTGCCAGCAGTCCCCTGGGACTAGCGGGCATCTACGAGCAGTACTTC. Translating it yields CASSPLGLAGIYEQYF.

The rearrangement joins TRBV7-3 to TRBJ2-2; D call uncertain. The CDR3 sequence is 14 residues long. The germline V gene encodes CDR1 SGHTA and CDR2 FQGTGA. Trimming left V 3 bases short and J 3 bases short, with 8 bases between. The CDR3 reads CASSLGRYTGELFF. The CDR3 coding sequence is TGTGCCAGCAGCTTGGGCAGATACACCGGGGAGCTGTTTTTT.

This clone occurred a few times. J is TRBJ1-5 and V is TRBV4-3, with D unresolved. This CDR3 is 17 amino acids long. With 0 bases removed from V and 0 bases from J, the gap between germline ends came to 12 bases. Germline V lookup: CDR1 LGHNA, CDR2 YSLEER. CDR3 nucleotide sequence: TGCGCCAGCAGCCAAGATCTTACGGGTTATAGCAATCAGCCCCAGCATTTT. Its protein is CASSQDLTGYSNQPQHF.

This chain connects TRBV4-3 to TRBJ2-7; no clear D. Germline V lookup: CDR1 LGHNA, CDR2 YSLEER. V was clipped by 0 bases and J by 3 bases, with 9 bases between them. This CDR3 has 14 amino acids. The CDR3 DNA reads as TGCGCCAGCAGCCAAGATAGACACGGCTACGAGCAGTACTTC. This codes for CASSQDRHGYEQYF.

The chain has TRBV6-5 and TRBJ1-1, with 7 bases lining up with TRBD1. CDR3 length equals 14 residues. Germline assignment: CDR1 MNHEY and CDR2 SVGAGI. The V gene end was trimmed by 7 bases and the J gene end by 5 bases; junction bases not matched to a gene: 10. The CDR3, as DNA: TGTGCCAGCAACACCGACAGGGTGGGAACTGAAGCTTTCTTT. This sequence encodes CASNTDRVGTEAFF.

V is TRBV27 and J is TRBJ2-7, with 7 bases matching TRBD1. The ends lost 6 bases at V and 3 bases at J; junction bases unmatched: 8. This CDR3 has 14 amino acids. Per the germline V gene, CDR1 is MNHEY and CDR2 is SMNVEV (reference sequence). CDR3 residues: CASRTGDRDYEQYF. CDR3 in DNA: TGTGCCAGCAGAACCGGAGACAGGGACTACGAGCAGTACTTC.

This chain links TRBV3-1 (or the pseudogene TRBV3-2) with TRBJ2-1; TRBD2 might be the D (6 bases). V was cut by 4 bases and J by 3 bases, with 7 bases left in between. CDR1 LGHDT and CDR2 YNNKEL come from the germline V gene (reference sequence). The CDR3 contains 13 residues. CDR3 DNA: TGTGCCAGCAGCCGGAGGGTCTACAATGAGCAGTTCTTC. Translated, it gives CASSRRVYNEQFF.

This sequence joins TRBV27 and TRBJ2-7; TRBD1 matches at 9 bases. This CDR3 comprises 16 residues. Germline values: CDR1 MNHEY, CDR2 SMNVEV (reference sequence). Trimming removed 3 bases from V and 2 bases from J; junction bases left unmatched: 8. The CDR3 DNA follows: TGTGCCAGCAGTTTCTCCGGGACAGGGAGGGCCTACGAGCAGTACTTC. Amino acids: CASSFSGTGRAYEQYF.

This chain joins TRBV27 and TRBJ2-1; D gene ambiguous. The CDR3 contains 16 residues. Germline CDR1 and CDR2: MNHEY and SMNVEV (reference sequence). Trimming shortened V by 0 bases and J by 7 bases, and 16 bases separated the two germline ends. Here the CDR3 reads CASSLSYVPRKNEQFF. Written as DNA, the CDR3 is TGTGCCAGCAGTTTATCGTACGTTCCCAGGAAGAATGAGCAGTTCTTC.

The rearrangement joins TRBV30 to TRBJ1-1, with TRBD1 matching over 9 bases. Trimming took 5 bases from V and 7 from J; bases not matched to a gene: 5. This CDR3 has 12 amino acids. CDR1 is GTSNPN and CDR2 is SVGIG in the germline V gene (reference sequence). CDR3 coding DNA: TGTGCCTGGGAACAGGGGGCTGGTGAAGCTTTCTTT. It yields the protein CAWEQGAGEAFF.